The sequence of this T cell receptor beta chain was determined in a study of long-term antiretroviral therapy in people with HIV. Points from the study as a whole: Absence of data on ART adherence, viral resistance or therapy changes was noted. Controls showed broader CDR3 length ranges than did the HIV repertoires. Clones showing expansion before ART dominated the repertoire at all time points.

A remark on this clone: The antigen remains undetermined.

Runs used v3.0 of the immunoSEQ assay and were done at survey level. Sequencing was intended to reach roughly 35,000-50,000 T-cell genomes per sample. Assay used: immunoSEQ multiplex PCR; TCRdb lists only in-frame clones, some missing. The sample carries some 16,000 clones, around three quarters recorded once. The CDR3 extends over 17 amino acids. The V gene's germline CDR1 is SGHRS and CDR2 YFSETQ. V lost 7 bases, J lost 2 bases, and 13 bases stayed unmatched. The rearrangement uses TRBV5-1 and TRBJ2-3; 10 nucleotides align to TRBD2. The clonotype comes from a middle-aged woman with HIV. The specimen was unsorted PBMCs, collected 2.3 years after starting antiretroviral therapy. The CDR3 region is CASGQGISGRFTDTQYF. As DNA, the CDR3 is TGCGCCAGCGGGCAGGGGATTAGCGGGAGGTTCACAGATACGCAGTATTTT.